The clone carrying this T cell receptor beta chain was counted ten times or more. Germline CDR1 reads SQVTM; CDR2 reads ANQGSEA. Trimming left V 0 bases short and J 3 bases short, with 11 bases between. The CDR3 has 14 residues. This specimen belongs to a study of T cells in Graves' hyperthyroidism and ophthalmopathy. The hyperthyroidism patients had all been newly diagnosed, and their disease duration was under 2 months. Their ages ranged from 18 to 65 years. Researchers barred patients who had uncontrolled infection, other autoimmune disease, pregnancy or lactation. The diagnoses drew upon clinical symptoms, serum thyroxine and TRAb, thyroid ultrasound and orbital computed tomography. Researchers amplified the TCR beta CDR3 regions from RNA transcripts. Carried out on the TCR CDR3, a first-round RT-PCR used the HTBI primer set. In TCRdb, the multiplex PCR reads were re-called with MiXCR into one record per CDR3 protein. The data hold approximately 510,000 distinct CDR3 sequences, with around 20% observed a single time.

The sequenced sample consisted of blood. This chain joins TRBV29-1 and TRBJ1-1; no firm D call. The sequence was collected from a man aged 18 to 35 with Graves' hyperthyroidism. The CDR3 bases are TGCAGCGTTGAAGATCGGGCCCGGCACACTGAAGCTTTCTTT. This sequence encodes CSVEDRARHTEAFF.